This TCR beta chain was obtained from a study of T-cell reconstitution after alpha-beta-depleted transplantation in children. Study results and limitations: Several hundred expanded graft clones reportedly supplied alpha-beta T cells about two months after transplant. T cells produced anew were the main source of T-cell counts and diversity one year after transplant. Several patients had high TCRbeta diversity at day 60; it came from surviving recipient T cells and thymic progenitors.

It was with unique molecular identifiers that the TCRbeta library was prepared. TCRdb called the PCR reads again in MiXCR, with one record for every CDR3 protein. The data hold 250,000 to 300,000 distinct CDR3 sequences, with more than 9% observed a single time. Trimming removed 5 bases from V and 2 bases from J; junction bases left unmatched: 6. Germline values: CDR1 SEHNR, CDR2 FQNEAQ (reference sequence). The CDR3 has 15 residues. Worth noting for this clonotype: Its target is unknown.

This clonotype originated in a male patient aged 2-10 years who had a stem cell transplant for chronic granulomatous disease, so the T cells may come from the graft donor. Sequenced material: peripheral blood, taken 180 days after TCRalphabeta/CD19-depleted stem cell transplant. V is TRBV7-9 and J is TRBJ2-1, with TRBD1 identical over 7 bases. CDR3 residues: CASSLPGQTYNEQFF. The CDR3 nucleotides are TGTGCCAGCAGCCTTCCGGGACAGACCTACAATGAGCAGTTCTTC. Drawing the rest from reference TRBV7-9 and TRBJ2-1, the complete variable domain is DTGVSQNPRHKITKRGQNVTFRCDPISEHNRLYWYRQTLGQGPEFLTYFQNEAQLEKSRLLSDRFSAERPKGSFSTLEIQRTEQGDSAMYLCASSLPGQTYNEQFFGPGTRLTVL.